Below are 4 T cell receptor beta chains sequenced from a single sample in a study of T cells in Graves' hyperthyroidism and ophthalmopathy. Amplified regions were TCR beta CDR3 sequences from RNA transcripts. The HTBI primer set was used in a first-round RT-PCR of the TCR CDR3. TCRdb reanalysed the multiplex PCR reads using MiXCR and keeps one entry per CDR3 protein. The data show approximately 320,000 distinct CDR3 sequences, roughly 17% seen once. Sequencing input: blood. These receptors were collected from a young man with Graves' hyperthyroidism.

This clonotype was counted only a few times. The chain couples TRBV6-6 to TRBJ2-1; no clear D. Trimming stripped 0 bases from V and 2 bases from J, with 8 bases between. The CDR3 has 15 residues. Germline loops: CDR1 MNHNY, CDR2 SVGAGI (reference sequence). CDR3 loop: CASSYSIAPYNEQFF. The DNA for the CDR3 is TGTGCCAGCAGTTACTCGATAGCACCCTACAATGAGCAGTTCTTC.

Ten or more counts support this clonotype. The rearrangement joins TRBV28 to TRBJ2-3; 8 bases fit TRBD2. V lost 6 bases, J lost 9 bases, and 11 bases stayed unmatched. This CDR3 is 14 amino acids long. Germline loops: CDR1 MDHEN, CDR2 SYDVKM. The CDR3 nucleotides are TGTGCCAGCAGCTCTACTAGCGGTCGGGTCACGCAGTATTTT. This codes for CASSSTSGRVTQYF.

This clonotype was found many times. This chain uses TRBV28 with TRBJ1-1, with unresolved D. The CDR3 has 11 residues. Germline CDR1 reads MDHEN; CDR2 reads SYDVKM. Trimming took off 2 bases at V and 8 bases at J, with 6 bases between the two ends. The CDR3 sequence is CASSLRFEAFF. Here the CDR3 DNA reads TGTGCCAGCAGTTTACGCTTCGAAGCTTTCTTT.

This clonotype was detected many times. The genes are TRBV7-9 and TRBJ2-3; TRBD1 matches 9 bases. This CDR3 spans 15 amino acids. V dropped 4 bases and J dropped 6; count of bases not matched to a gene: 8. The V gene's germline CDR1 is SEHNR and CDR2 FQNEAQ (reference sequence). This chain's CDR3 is CASSSGTGLRDTQYF. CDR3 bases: TGTGCCAGCAGCTCTGGGACAGGGTTGAGGGATACGCAGTATTTT.